This entry lists 22 T cell receptor beta chains sequenced from one sample in a study of blood T cell repertoires in COVID-19 (TCRdb year 2020). The library was made by the immunoSEQ multiplex PCR assay. TCRdb mirrors the immuneACCESS table, restricted to in-frame sequences. Some clones are absent from its copies; in checked studies, under half trace to an unresolved V gene, and the reason for the others is unknown. The sample yields just over 90,000 clones; roughly 90% were counted once. About 1.5% of the sample is held by the ten biggest clonotypes. Material: peripheral blood. These receptors were collected from a human donor with active COVID-19. The donor label of this sample is uncertain.

The rearrangement uses TRBV3-1 (or the pseudogene TRBV3-2) and TRBJ2-2, with 11 bases matching TRBD2. The CDR3 loop spans 15 amino acids. Looked up from germline, CDR1 is LGHDT and CDR2 is YNNKEL (reference sequence). V shed 2 bases and J 4 bases; nucleotides not matched to a gene: 0. The chain's CDR3 is CASSQLAGGTGELFF. In DNA form, the CDR3 reads TGTGCCAGCAGCCAACTAGCGGGGGGCACCGGGGAGCTGTTTTTT.

The rearrangement uses TRBV9 and TRBJ1-2; D is uncertain. Germline V CDR1 and CDR2: SGDLS, YYNGEE. V was pared by 0 bases and J by 8 bases, with 14 bases between. The CDR3 covers 14 residues. The chain's CDR3 is CASSVAFPSFGYTF. The CDR3 nucleotides are TGTGCCAGCAGCGTAGCGTTCCCGAGTTTCGGCTACACCTTC.

The V gene is TRBV11-2, the J gene TRBJ2-2, with D possibly being TRBD2 (7 bases). The V end lost 3 bases, the J end lost 2 bases, and 13 bases lay between the germline ends. The CDR3 sequence is 16 residues long. Germline assignment: CDR1 SGHAT and CDR2 FQNNGV. As DNA, the CDR3 is TGTGCCAGCAGCTTTCCGGGGGGCCGAAACACCGGGGAGCTGTTTTTT. It specifies CASSFPGGRNTGELFF. Supplemented by reference TRBV11-2 and TRBJ2-2, the full variable domain reads EAGVAQSPRYKIIEKRQSVAFWCNPISGHATLYWYQQILGQGPKLLIQFQNNGVVDDSQLPKDRFSAERLKGVDSTLKIQPAKLEDSAVYLCASSFPGGRNTGELFFGEGSRLTVL.

Ten or more counts support this clone. The chain uses TRBV4-1 and TRBJ1-6; 8 bases match TRBD1. V was clipped by 3 bases and J by 8 bases; unmatched bases: 6. Per the germline V gene, CDR1 is MGHRA and CDR2 is YSYEKL. CDR3 length: 15 amino acids. CDR3 DNA sequence: TGCGCCAGCAGCCATAGACAGGGGCTTTATTCACCCCTCCACTTT. Amino acids: CASSHRQGLYSPLHF.

The count of this clone is one. V and J are TRBV5-1 and TRBJ1-3, with D perhaps TRBD1 (5 bases). Germline V gene sequence: CDR1 SGHRS, CDR2 YFSETQ. V was cut by 4 bases and J by 0 bases, with 14 bases left in between. The CDR3 consists of 16 residues. CDR3 sequence: CASSPGIIDSGNTIYF. CDR3 sequence (DNA): TGCGCCAGCAGCCCAGGGATAATTGACTCTGGAAACACCATATATTTT.

The chain joins TRBV5-5 to TRBJ2-3; a weak D match, TRBD1 (5 bases). The germline V gene has CDR1 SGHKS and CDR2 YYEKEE (reference sequence). The V and J ends lost 0 bases and 0 bases respectively, with 8 bases between them. The length of the CDR3 is 15 residues. CDR3 region: CASSLGKGSTDTQYF. CDR3 bases: TGTGCCAGCAGCTTGGGGAAGGGGAGCACAGATACGCAGTATTTT.

This sequence joins TRBV7-2 and TRBJ2-1; TRBD1 is a possible D gene (6 bases). This CDR3 region has 19 residues. The V end lost 0 bases, the J end lost 0 bases, and 18 bases lay between the germline ends. Germline V CDR1 and CDR2: SGHTA, FQGNSA. The CDR3 region is CASSLAATAYRASYNEQFF. CDR3 DNA sequence: TGTGCCAGCAGCTTAGCGGCGACCGCCTACAGGGCCTCCTACAATGAGCAGTTCTTC.

The CDR3 DNA sequence: TGTGCCAGCAGCTTGTTTGCACAGGGGTTGGAGTCCTACAATGAGCAGTTCTTC. Translation: CASSLFAQGLESYNEQFF. The chain uses TRBV5-6 and TRBJ2-1; 7 bases map to TRBD1. Germline loops: CDR1 SGHDT, CDR2 YYEEEE. V lost 1 base and J lost 1; bases outside the gene matches: 11. The CDR3 contains 18 residues.

To note about this clone: The same CDR3 also results from other DNA sequences found in this sample. The rearrangement links TRBV5-1 to TRBJ2-1; the match to TRBD2 covers 15 bases. CDR3 size: 18 residues. The V gene's germline CDR1 is SGHRS and CDR2 YFSETQ. The V and J ends lost 5 bases and 4 bases, in that order; junction bases with no gene match: 10. The CDR3: CASRRGLAGGPGYNEQFF. The CDR3 nucleotides read TGCGCCAGCAGGAGAGGACTAGCGGGGGGGCCGGGGTACAATGAGCAGTTCTTC.

The chain joins TRBV7-9 to TRBJ2-3; 9 nucleotides line up with TRBD1. V trimming: 4 bases; J trimming: 10 bases; junction bases outside the gene matches: 12. CDR1 is SEHNR, CDR2 FQNEAQ, per germline (reference sequence). CDR3 length: 15 residues. The CDR3 is CASSSANRGPVSQYF. The CDR3 DNA reads TGTGCCAGCAGCTCGGCGAACAGGGGGCCGGTTTCGCAGTATTTT.

The chain employs TRBV9 and TRBJ2-7, with 7 positions matching TRBD2. The CDR3 covers 11 residues. After removal of 4 bases from V and 5 bases from J, the junction contained 0 bases not matched to a gene. CDR1 and CDR2 (germline): SGDLS, YYNGEE. CDR3: CASSRGDEQYF. DNA of the CDR3: TGTGCCAGCAGCCGGGGGGACGAGCAGTACTTC. The full variable domain, in which reference TRBV9 and TRBJ2-7 provide the parts outside the CDR3, is DSGVTQTPKHLITATGQRVTLRCSPRSGDLSVYWYQQSLDQGLQFLIQYYNGEERAKGNILERFSAQQFPDLHSELNLSSLELGDSALYFCASSRGDEQYFGPGTRLTVT.

The rearrangement links TRBV30 to TRBJ1-6; no clear D gene. Trimming removed 1 base from V and 7 bases from J, with 11 bases in between. Germline CDR1 is GTSNPN and CDR2 is SVGIG (reference sequence). CDR3 length equals 14 residues. CDR3 residues: CAWSDGYLNSPLHF. CDR3 DNA sequence: TGTGCCTGGAGTGACGGGTACCTAAATTCACCCCTCCACTTT.

In regard to this clone: Distinct nucleotide sequences in the sample also encode this CDR3. This sequence joins TRBV30 and TRBJ1-2, with D perhaps TRBD1 (6 bases). The germline V gene has CDR1 GTSNPN and CDR2 SVGIG (reference sequence). The CDR3 runs to 12 residues. With 2 bases removed from V and 5 bases from J, the gap between germline ends came to 9 bases. The CDR3 here is CAWSRQGYGYTF. The CDR3, as DNA: TGTGCCTGGAGTAGGCAGGGGTATGGCTACACCTTC.

The V gene is TRBV27, the J gene TRBJ2-7, with D possibly matching TRBD1 (6 bases). Germline lookup yields CDR1 MNHEY and CDR2 SMNVEV (reference sequence). Trimming removed 2 bases at V and 2 bases at J, with 10 bases between. CDR3 length equals 14 residues. The CDR3 DNA follows: TGTGCCAGCAGTTTAAGTGGGGGCCCCTACGAGCAGTACTTC. Its protein is CASSLSGGPYEQYF.

The chain is built from TRBV2 and TRBJ2-7, with D maybe TRBD1 (7 bases). This CDR3 has 13 amino acids. V gave up 7 bases and J gave up 3 bases, with 13 bases separating them. From germline, CDR1 is SNHLY and CDR2 FYNNEI. The chain's CDR3 is CASTSQGGYEQYF. DNA for the CDR3: TGTGCCAGCACTAGTCAGGGGGGCTACGAGCAGTACTTC. The variable domain in full, completed from reference TRBV2 and TRBJ2-7, reads EPEVTQTPSHQVTQMGQEVILRCVPISNHLYFYWYRQILGQKVEFLVSFYNNEISEKSEIFDDQFSVERPDGSNFTLKIRSTKLEDSAMYFCASTSQGGYEQYFGPGTRLTVT.

The chain joins TRBV15 to TRBJ2-5, with a weak D call TRBD1 (5 bases). The germline gives CDR1 LNHNV, CDR2 YYDKDF (reference sequence). The CDR3 runs to 14 residues. The V gene lost 0 bases and the J gene lost 1 base, with 6 bases spanning the gap. CDR3 bases: TGTGCCACCAGCAGAGATAGGGGCCAAGAGACCCAGTACTTC. Its protein is CATSRDRGQETQYF.

V is TRBV3-1 (or the pseudogene TRBV3-2) and J is TRBJ1-6; no firm D call. CDR1 and CDR2 (germline): LGHDT, YNNKEL (reference sequence). The CDR3 covers 14 residues. With 4 bases removed from V and 12 bases from J, the gap between germline ends came to 16 bases. Here the CDR3 reads CASSPFLEFQPLHF. CDR3 coding DNA: TGTGCCAGCAGCCCCTTTTTGGAGTTTCAACCCCTCCACTTT.

V and J are TRBV30 and TRBJ2-5; D is uncertain. CDR1 and CDR2 from the germline V gene are GTSNPN and SVGIG (reference sequence). The CDR3 has 14 amino acids. Trimming removed 4 bases from V and 4 bases from J, with 16 bases in between. The CDR3 DNA follows: TGTGCCTGGAAGCCAGGCCCACCTGGAGAGACCCAGTACTTC. Translating it yields CAWKPGPPGETQYF.

The chain couples TRBV3-1 (or the pseudogene TRBV3-2) to TRBJ2-7; D is unclear. Looked up from germline, CDR1 is LGHDT and CDR2 is YNNKEL (reference sequence). The CDR3 loop spans 12 amino acids. The ends were cut back, 1 base at V and 3 bases at J, with 4 bases in the middle. The CDR3 DNA follows: TGTGCCAGCAGCCAAGGTCACTACGAGCAGTACTTC. It codes for CASSQGHYEQYF.

This chain uses TRBV6-6 with TRBJ2-3; tentatively, D is TRBD1 (7 bases). V was shortened by 0 bases and J by 5 bases, with 15 bases between the two germline ends. CDR3 length equals 16 residues. The V gene's germline CDR1 is MNHNY and CDR2 SVGAGI (reference sequence). CDR3 DNA: TGTGCCAGCAGTTACTCGTGGACAGGAGGGAGAGATACGCAGTATTTT. Translating gives CASSYSWTGGRDTQYF.

In this sample, this clone turned up a few times. This chain connects TRBV9 to TRBJ2-7; 9 nucleotides align to TRBD1. The CDR3 is made up of 16 amino acids. V lost 1 base and J lost 2; bases outside the gene matches: 7. Germline CDR1 is SGDLS and CDR2 is YYNGEE. This CDR3 is CASSVSGTGRPYEQYF. CDR3 in DNA: TGTGCCAGCAGCGTATCCGGGACAGGGAGGCCCTACGAGCAGTACTTC.

The rearrangement joins TRBV4-3 to TRBJ2-7, with 10 bases fitting TRBD1. Germline V gene lookup returns CDR1 LGHNA and CDR2 YSLEER. Unmatched junction bases numbered 1, after V lost 3 bases and J lost 5 bases. The CDR3 extends over 13 amino acids. CDR3 DNA: TGCGCCAGCAGCCAGGACAGGGGGAACGAGCAGTACTTC. Its protein is CASSQDRGNEQYF.